Listed below are T cell receptor beta chains from one sample, sequenced in a study of T cell responses to AZD1222 COVID-19 vaccine. Repertoires were generated with immunoSEQ multiplex PCR, while TCRdb's copy carries only in-frame clones and drops some. The sample has about 60,000 clones; 90% to 95% are singletons. The specimen comprised peripheral blood, sampled 28 days after the second dose of the MenACWY control vaccine. The receptors shown here come from an adult who received the MenACWY meningococcal vaccine as a control. The CDR3 runs from the conserved cysteine through the conserved F or W. D genes are given only for firm matches. A clone size is listed for some rows: how often the clone was seen (once, few, many), or a class if it is expanded.

clone size	V gene	D gene	J gene	CDR3 protein	CDR3 DNA
medium-sized	TRBV6-5	NA	TRBJ1-1	CASSPFRGEAFF	TGTGCCAGCAGTCCGTTCAGGGGTGAAGCTTTCTTT
NA	TRBV7-9	NA	TRBJ1-6	CATYGGLESPLHF	TGTGCCACCTACGGCGGGCTGGAATCACCCCTCCACTTT
NA	TRBV28	NA	TRBJ2-3	CACPPQGLAETDTQYF	TGTGCCTGCCCCCCCCAGGGGCTAGCGGAGACAGATACGCAGTATTTT
NA	TRBV7-9	NA	TRBJ1-2	CASSRAGTQYGYTF	TGTGCCAGCAGCCGCGCCGGGACACAATATGGCTACACCTTC
once	TRBV30	NA	TRBJ2-3	CAWSRDTQYF	TGTGCCTGGAGTAGGGATACGCAGTATTTT
NA	TRBV18	NA	TRBJ2-5	CASSPTQESTQYF	TGTGCCAGCTCACCGACCCAAGAGAGTACCCAGTACTTC
NA	TRBV9	NA	TRBJ1-5	CASSPRGGLNQPQHF	TGTGCCAGCAGCCCCCGGGGAGGGCTCAATCAGCCCCAGCATTTT
NA	TRBV9	NA	TRBJ2-1	CASSVGFRGTNNEQFF	TGTGCCAGCAGCGTAGGCTTCCGCGGGACCAACAATGAGCAGTTCTTC
NA	TRBV5-5	NA	TRBJ1-1	CASRRTAMNTEAFF	TGTGCCAGCAGACGGACAGCAATGAACACTGAAGCTTTCTTT
NA	TRBV4-3	NA	TRBJ2-1	CASSQYSTGYPSYNEQFF	TGCGCCAGCAGCCAGTACTCTACAGGTTACCCGTCCTACAATGAGCAGTTCTTC
NA	TRBV5-1	TRBD1	TRBJ2-5	CASKQDPGTGLETQYF	TGCGCCAGCAAACAAGACCCCGGGACAGGGTTAGAGACCCAGTACTTC
NA	TRBV28	NA	TRBJ1-2	CASSPRLIRAKDYGYTF	TGTGCCAGCAGTCCCCGCCTAATTCGGGCGAAGGACTATGGCTACACCTTC
NA	TRBV5-4	NA	TRBJ2-1	CASSQDSGTRNEQFF	TGTGCCAGCAGCCAAGACTCCGGGACGAGGAATGAGCAGTTCTTC
NA	TRBV7-2	NA	TRBJ2-7	CASSLVADPSAEQYF	TGTGCCAGCAGCTTAGTGGCGGATCCTAGCGCCGAGCAGTACTTC
NA	TRBV6-1	NA	TRBJ1-2	CASTEVANYGYTF	TGTGCCAGCACTGAAGTAGCTAACTATGGCTACACCTTC
NA	TRBV6-1	TRBD1	TRBJ2-1	CASSDPTGDQFF	TGTGCCAGCAGTGACCCTACAGGGGATCAGTTCTTC
NA	TRBV6-5	NA	TRBJ1-1	CASGSTRRNTEAFF	TGTGCCAGCGGTTCCACCCGGAGGAACACTGAAGCTTTCTTT
NA	TRBV6-5	NA	TRBJ2-7	CASSRGTSYEQYF	TGTGCCAGCAGTAGGGGTACTTCATATGAGCAGTACTTC
NA	TRBV5-6	NA	TRBJ2-1	CASEGEGREQFF	TGTGCCAGCGAGGGGGAGGGTAGGGAGCAGTTCTTC
NA	TRBV3-1/TRBV3-2	NA	TRBJ2-1	CASSQDSGSEQFF	TGTGCCAGCAGCCAAGACTCAGGCAGTGAGCAGTTCTTC
NA	TRBV7-3	TRBD2	TRBJ2-1	CASSPMSSGNEQFF	TGTGCCAGCAGCCCGATGTCTAGCGGGAATGAGCAGTTCTTC
NA	TRBV12-3/TRBV12-4	TRBD1	TRBJ1-2	CASIGYRGDGYTF	TGTGCCAGCATAGGGTACAGGGGGGACGGCTACACCTTC
NA	TRBV5-4	NA	TRBJ2-5	CASSLGGSTGQETQYF	TGTGCCAGCAGCTTGGGTGGATCCACGGGCCAAGAGACCCAGTACTTC
NA	TRBV29-1	TRBD2	TRBJ2-7	CSVIGTSGSSSYEQYF	TGCAGCGTCATCGGGACTAGCGGGAGTTCCTCCTACGAGCAGTACTTC
NA	TRBV19	NA	TRBJ2-5	CASSIGGIQETQYF	TGTGCCAGTAGTATAGGAGGAATCCAAGAGACCCAGTACTTC
NA	TRBV19	NA	TRBJ1-2	CASSLSAWATNYGYTF	TGTGCCAGTAGCCTAAGTGCATGGGCTACTAACTATGGCTACACCTTC
NA	TRBV15	TRBD2	TRBJ2-1	CATSRRRAGGENEQFF	TGTGCCACCAGCAGACGTCGCGCGGGGGGTGAGAATGAGCAGTTCTTC
NA	TRBV27	TRBD2	TRBJ2-1	CASSLSTGRADNEQFF	TGTGCCAGCAGTTTATCGACGGGGAGGGCCGACAATGAGCAGTTCTTC
NA	TRBV29-1	NA	TRBJ2-3	CSVEGGLEPDTQYF	TGCAGCGTTGAAGGGGGCCTGGAACCAGATACGCAGTATTTT
NA	TRBV11-2	TRBD1	TRBJ1-2	CASSLQGDYGYTF	TGTGCCAGCAGCCTCCAGGGGGACTATGGCTACACCTTC
NA	TRBV6-6	TRBD1	TRBJ2-4	CTSSQDRGAKNIQYF	TGTACCAGCAGTCAAGACAGGGGGGCCAAAAACATTCAGTACTTC
NA	TRBV7-6	NA	TRBJ2-1	CASSLGLGQFF	TGTGCCAGCAGCCTAGGGCTGGGGCAGTTCTTC
NA	TRBV29-1	NA	TRBJ2-3	CSVESAGGGGTQYF	TGCAGCGTTGAATCAGCGGGCGGAGGAGGCACGCAGTATTTT
few	TRBV6-5	NA	TRBJ1-5	CASSPGEGNQPQHF	TGTGCCAGCTCCCCAGGAGAGGGGAATCAGCCCCAGCATTTT
NA	TRBV7-9	NA	TRBJ1-3	CASAVSAISGNTIYF	TGTGCCAGCGCGGTTTCGGCTATCTCTGGAAACACCATATATTTT
NA	TRBV6-5	TRBD2	TRBJ2-2	CASKLAGPAGELFF	TGTGCCAGCAAACTAGCGGGTCCAGCCGGGGAGCTGTTTTTT
NA	TRBV28	TRBD2	TRBJ2-3	CASSFAGGGDTQYF	TGTGCCAGCAGTTTTGCGGGAGGTGGAGATACGCAGTATTTT
NA	TRBV7-9	NA	TRBJ1-4	CASTPPRPDEKLFF	TGTGCCAGCACCCCCCCCCGGCCTGATGAAAAACTGTTTTTT
NA	TRBV7-2	NA	TRBJ2-5	CASSGGLETQYF	TGTGCCAGCAGCGGAGGATTGGAGACCCAGTACTTC
NA	TRBV5-1	NA	TRBJ2-5	CASSLVGRSPQETQYF	TGCGCCAGCAGCTTGGTAGGCAGGTCCCCCCAAGAGACCCAGTACTTC
NA	TRBV24-1	NA	TRBJ2-3	CATRPGMGVGTDTQYF	TGTGCCACGCGACCCGGGATGGGGGTTGGCACAGATACGCAGTATTTT
once	TRBV3-1/TRBV3-2	TRBD2	TRBJ2-1	CASSQDLWVAGRFNEQFF	TGTGCCAGCAGCCAAGATCTCTGGGTAGCGGGGCGATTCAATGAGCAGTTCTTC
NA	TRBV29-1	NA	TRBJ1-4	CGGQGANEKLFF	TGCGGAGGCCAGGGAGCTAATGAAAAACTGTTTTTT
NA	TRBV4-1	NA	TRBJ1-5	CASSQLVSNQPQHF	TGCGCCAGCAGCCAATTAGTTAGCAATCAGCCCCAGCATTTT
NA	TRBV3-1/TRBV3-2	NA	TRBJ2-7	CASSPDFWGASDEQYF	TGTGCCAGCAGCCCGGACTTTTGGGGGGCGTCGGACGAGCAGTACTTC
NA	TRBV2	NA	TRBJ2-2	CASSESPTGELFF	TGTGCCAGCAGTGAGTCTCCAACCGGGGAGCTGTTTTTT
NA	TRBV28	TRBD1	TRBJ1-4	CASLQGATEKLFF	TGTGCCAGCTTACAGGGGGCGACTGAAAAACTGTTTTTT